A selection of T cell receptor beta chains follows, all from one sample in a study of vaccination and CD4 T cells after COVID-19. Their recognized antigens are unknown. TCRdb reprocessed the PCR reads with MiXCR, giving one entry per CDR3 protein. The repertoire includes roughly 24,000 distinct CDR3 sequences, about 35% of them detected once, and 8.6% sits in the top ten. The starting material was CD4+ T cells from blood, cultured in vitro, obtained about 7 months after SARS-CoV-2 vaccination. The receptors were sampled from a human donor who had recovered from COVID-19. Both conserved end residues are part of each CDR3. A D gene is named only where the DNA matches it firmly. Clone size appears in some rows only: once, few, many, or a class for an expanded clone.

CDR3 DNA: TGCAGTGCTAGGCCAGGGGCTAGCGGGCGGCAAGAGACCCAGTACTTC; CDR3 protein: CSARPGASGRQETQYF; D gene: TRBD2; V gene: TRBV20-1; J gene: TRBJ2-5; clone size: NA
CDR3 DNA: TGTGCCAGCTCACCCTACAGGGGCTACGAGCAGTACTTC; CDR3 protein: CASSPYRGYEQYF; D gene: TRBD1; V gene: TRBV18; J gene: TRBJ2-7; clone size: NA
CDR3 DNA: TGTGCCAGCAGTAAAGCGGGACTCTCCTACGAGCAGTACTTC; CDR3 protein: CASSKAGLSYEQYF; D gene: TRBD2; V gene: TRBV6-1; J gene: TRBJ2-7; clone size: NA
CDR3 DNA: TGTGCCAGCAGCGCAGGGGCGACCTTCTATGGCTACACCTTC; CDR3 protein: CASSAGATFYGYTF; D gene: NA; V gene: TRBV7-9; J gene: TRBJ1-2; clone size: few
CDR3 DNA: TGTGCCAGCAGCTTAGCCAGGAACACTGAAGCTTTCTTT; CDR3 protein: CASSLARNTEAFF; D gene: NA; V gene: TRBV7-2; J gene: TRBJ1-1; clone size: NA
CDR3 DNA: TGTGCCAGCAGCCGAGGGGATGGTCAGCCCCAGCATTTT; CDR3 protein: CASSRGDGQPQHF; D gene: NA; V gene: TRBV7-9; J gene: TRBJ1-5; clone size: NA
CDR3 DNA: TGTGCCAGCAGTCCACCCACAGCAAACAATGAGCAGTTCTTC; CDR3 protein: CASSPPTANNEQFF; D gene: NA; V gene: TRBV28; J gene: TRBJ2-1; clone size: NA
CDR3 DNA: TGCAGTGCTAGTTCTAGCGACAGCACAGATACGCAGTATTTT; CDR3 protein: CSASSSDSTDTQYF; D gene: NA; V gene: TRBV20-1; J gene: TRBJ2-3; clone size: few
CDR3 DNA: TGTGCCAGCAGTTACCCCGAGGGGGTACTCTCCTACGAGCAGTACTTC; CDR3 protein: CASSYPEGVLSYEQYF; D gene: NA; V gene: TRBV6-9; J gene: TRBJ2-7; clone size: NA
CDR3 DNA: TGCAGTGCTAGGACCTTGGGGGACAATGAGCAGTTCTTC; CDR3 protein: CSARTLGDNEQFF; D gene: NA; V gene: TRBV20-1; J gene: TRBJ2-1; clone size: NA
CDR3 DNA: TGCAGTGGGACATACATGGGTGGAAACTATGGCTACACCTTC; CDR3 protein: CSGTYMGGNYGYTF; D gene: NA; V gene: TRBV20-1; J gene: TRBJ1-2; clone size: medium-sized